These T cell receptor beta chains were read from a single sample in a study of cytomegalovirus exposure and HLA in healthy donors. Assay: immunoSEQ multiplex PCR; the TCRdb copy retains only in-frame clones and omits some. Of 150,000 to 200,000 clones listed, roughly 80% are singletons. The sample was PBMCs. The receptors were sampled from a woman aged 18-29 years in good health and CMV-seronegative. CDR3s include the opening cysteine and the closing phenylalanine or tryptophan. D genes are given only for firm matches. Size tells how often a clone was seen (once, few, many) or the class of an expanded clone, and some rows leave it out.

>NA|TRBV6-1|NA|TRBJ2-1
TGTGCCAGCAGTGCCGCCGAATCGGGACTTACCTACAATGAGCAGTTCTTC
CASSAAESGLTYNEQFF
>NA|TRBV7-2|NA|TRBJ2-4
TGTGCCAGCAGCTTCGAGCTAGCCAAAAACATTCAGTACTTC
CASSFELAKNIQYF
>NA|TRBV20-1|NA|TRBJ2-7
TGCAGTGCTAGCAGCTACGAGCAGTACTTC
CSASSYEQYF
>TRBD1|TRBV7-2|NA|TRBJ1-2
TGTGCCAGCAGCTTTAGCGGGACAGGGGATGGCTACACCTTC
CASSFSGTGDGYTF
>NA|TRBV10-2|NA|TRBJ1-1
TGCGCCAGCAGCCCAAAGGGGAACATTGAAGCTTTCTTT
CASSPKGNIEAFF
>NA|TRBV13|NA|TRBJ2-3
TGTGCCAGCGGACAGAAGGGTTTAGCAGATACGCAGTATTTT
CASGQKGLADTQYF
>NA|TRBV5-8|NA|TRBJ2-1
TGTGCCAGCAGCTTGGCGGATGAGCAGTTCTTC
CASSLADEQFF
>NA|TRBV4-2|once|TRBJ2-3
TGTGCCAGCAGCCAAGAGGGGCAGGGAAGCACAGATACGCAGTATTTT
CASSQEGQGSTDTQYF
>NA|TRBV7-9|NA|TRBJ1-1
TGTGCCAGCAGCCACTTCCTGTCCCCCCAAGCTTTCTTT
CASSHFLSPQAFF
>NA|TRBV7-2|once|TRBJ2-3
TGTGCCAGCAGCTTAGCGCTAAGCCTTCCGGTAGATACGCAGTATTTT
CASSLALSLPVDTQYF
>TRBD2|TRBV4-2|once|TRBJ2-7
TGTGCCAGCAGCCAAGAAACTAGCGGTACCTACGAGCAGTGCTTC
CASSQETSGTYEQCF
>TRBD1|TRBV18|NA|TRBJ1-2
TGTGCCAGCTCGCTCGACAGGGCCTATGGCTACACCTTC
CASSLDRAYGYTF
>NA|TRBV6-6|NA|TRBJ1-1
TGTGCCAGCACCAAGATAGGACAGACCTTGAACACTGAAGCTTTCTTT
CASTKIGQTLNTEAFF
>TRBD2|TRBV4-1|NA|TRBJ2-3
TGCGCCAGCAGCCAGCCTAGCGGGGGAACCGCCAGCACAGATACGCAGTATTTT
CASSQPSGGTASTDTQYF
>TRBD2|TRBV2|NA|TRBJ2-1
TGTGCCAGCAGTGACCTTAGCGGGCCCTACAATGAGCAGTTCTTC
CASSDLSGPYNEQFF
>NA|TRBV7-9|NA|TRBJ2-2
TGTTCCAGCAGCAAGGAGAGGGCCGGGGAGCTGTTTTTT
CSSSKERAGELFF